The entry below describes one T cell receptor (beta chain). Its specificity is not known. The entry originates in a study of beta chain features in type 1 diabetes. Broader study findings: Insertion counts at VDJ junctions were lower in type 1 diabetes patients, who also showed more deletions there. When Type 1 diabetes patients were examined, their TCRB CDR3s proved moderately but significantly shorter in all four CD4+ subsets.

Reverse transcribing all isolated RNA meant expressed TCRB transcripts were sequenced. Some clones are missing from TCRdb's copy, which holds only in-frame ones; the method was immunoSEQ multiplex PCR. The table records about 70,000 clones, roughly 50% of them present only once. This CDR3 is built from 16 residues. Trimming cost V 0 bases and J 2 bases, with 12 bases left between them. CDR1 MNHNY and CDR2 SVGAGI come from the germline V gene (reference sequence). This chain connects TRBV6-6 to TRBJ2-3; D is undetermined. The source is a man aged 25-45 years with type 1 diabetes. Sequencing was carried out using central memory CD4+ T cells from blood. The DNA for the CDR3 is TGTGCCAGCAGTTACTCGTTCACAGATAACACAGATACGCAGTATTTT. This gives the protein CASSYSFTDNTDTQYF.